This TCR beta chain was recovered during a study of vaccination and CD4 T cells after COVID-19. Treatment described: approximately nine-day PBMC culture with coronavirus spike peptide pools or control peptides (ViraFEST assay). Collection of the unexposed donor's CD4+ T cells took place before the COVID-19 pandemic (2011-2018). Where cell yield allowed, unexposed-donor CD4+ T cells were probed with SARS-CoV-2 S/N and four cold-coronavirus spikes. The V gene's germline CDR1 is SNHLY and CDR2 FYNNEI. The CDR3 has 18 amino acids. The V and J ends lost 1 base and 0 bases respectively, with 17 bases between them. Cultured CD4+ T cell DNA was sequenced using the Oncomine TCR Beta short-read assay. Via MiXCR, TCRdb re-called the PCR reads, giving one row per CDR3 protein. This sample has roughly 9,800 distinct CDR3 sequences, with about 36% found just once. As regards this clonotype: The antigen is unknown.

The chain employs TRBV2 and TRBJ2-3; no clear D. The sequence was obtained from a human donor in good health. The sequenced sample was CD4+ T cells from blood, cultured in vitro. CDR3 bases: TGTGCCAGCAGTGAAGATGTAAGGAGTCCCCTTAGCACAGATACGCAGTATTTT. Translating gives CASSEDVRSPLSTDTQYF.